This T cell receptor beta chain was sequenced for a study of blood T cell repertoires in COVID-19. About the research overall: The samples span acute and convalescent COVID-19 from the United States, Italy and Spain. Sample material is recorded as cDNA or gDNA derived from T cells, B-cell-depleted T cells, or PBMCs.

TCRdb keeps only in-frame clones here, not all; method: immunoSEQ multiplex PCR. The data hold over 350,000 clones, with nearly 90% observed a single time. Germline V lookup: CDR1 LNHDA, CDR2 SQIVND (reference sequence). Trimming removed 9 bases from V and 0 bases from J; junction bases left unmatched: 5. The CDR3 length is 14 residues. Source material: PBMCs or T cells enriched from blood (not recorded which). The clonotype comes from a young woman with acute COVID-19. This chain uses TRBV19 with TRBJ1-5; the match to TRBD1 covers 7 bases. The chain's CDR3 is CASNRGGSNQPQHF. Here the CDR3 DNA reads TGTGCCAGCAACAGGGGAGGTAGCAATCAGCCCCAGCATTTT. The full variable domain, in which reference TRBV19 and TRBJ1-5 provide the parts outside the CDR3, is DGGITQSPKYLFRKEGQNVTLSCEQNLNHDAMYWYRQDPGQGLRLIYYSQIVNDFQKGDIAEGYSVSREKKESFPLTVTSAQKNPTAFYLCASNRGGSNQPQHFGDGTRLSIL.